One sample yielded the 6 T cell receptor beta chains listed below, sequenced in a study of T cells after yellow fever vaccination. MiXCR, applied by TCRdb to the 5' RACE reads, yields one record per CDR3 protein. The sample contains about 550,000 distinct CDR3 sequences, 15% to 20% of which appear only once. Sample: PBMCs, taken 15 days after the yellow fever booster vaccination. These receptors all stem from a man aged 30-40 years who received the YFV17D yellow fever vaccine.

This clonotype was seen repeatedly, ten times or more. At one boundary the junction diverges from the germline segment, which might be a read error. The V and J genes are TRBV5-1 and TRBJ2-7, with D possibly matching TRBD1 (6 bases). The germline CDR1 and CDR2 sequences are SGHRS and YFSETQ. The CDR3 is made up of 14 amino acids. CDR3 residues: CASSLEQGPYEQYF. DNA for the CDR3: TGTGCCAGCAGCTTAGAACAGGGCCCCTACGAGCAGTACTTC.

This chain connects TRBV12-3 or TRBV12-4 to TRBJ2-4; D is perhaps TRBD1 or TRBD2 (5 bases each). V was cut by 6 bases and J by 0 bases, with 12 bases left in between. The CDR3 totals 15 residues. The CDR3, as DNA: TGTGCCAGCAGGAGGGACGCTCTAGCCAAAAACATTCAGTACTTC. It specifies CASRRDALAKNIQYF.

This clonotype has only a few counts. The chain combines TRBV20-1 with TRBJ2-3; D possibly matches TRBD1 or TRBD2 (6 bases each). Trimming left V 3 bases short and J 1 base short, with 29 bases between. Germline CDR1 is DFQATT and CDR2 is SNEGSKA (reference sequence). The CDR3 has 20 amino acids. In nucleotides, the CDR3 is TGCAGTGCTAGCTCTAGGGGGGCGCGGGGATATAGCGGAGGCACAGATACGCAGTATTTT. The encoded protein is CSASSRGARGYSGGTDTQYF.

This clonotype was recorded a few times. CDR3 residues: CASTNRRAGDADTQYF. The DNA for the CDR3 is TGTGCCAGCACTAACCGGAGGGCAGGGGATGCAGATACGCAGTATTTT. V gene TRBV7-2 combines with J gene TRBJ2-3; either TRBD1 or TRBD2 may supply D (6 bases each). This CDR3 is 16 amino acids long. V was trimmed by 7 bases and J by 4 bases, leaving 21 bases between them. The germline V gene encodes CDR1 SGHTA and CDR2 FQGNSA.

J is TRBJ2-1 and V is TRBV7-2, with 12 bases matching TRBD2. Germline lookup yields CDR1 SGHTA and CDR2 FQGNSA. The CDR3 is 16 residues long. V lost 1 base and J lost 8; bases outside the gene matches: 6. The CDR3 DNA reads TGTGCCAGCAGCTTAGGTCTAGCGGGAGGGCCGGATGAGCAGTTCTTC. It codes for CASSLGLAGGPDEQFF.

This chain joins TRBV20-1 and TRBJ1-6; D may be TRBD1 (5 bases). The CDR3 consists of 14 residues. Germline CDR1 is DFQATT and CDR2 is SNEGSKA (reference sequence). Trimming pared 6 bases from V and 5 bases from J, leaving 14 bases between. CDR3 amino acids: CSARYGGDNSPLHF. The DNA for the CDR3 is TGCAGTGCCAGATATGGGGGTGATAATTCACCCCTCCACTTT.